These 21 T cell receptor beta chains originate from one sample sequenced in a study of T cell changes during pregnancy in multiple sclerosis. The protocol was immunoSEQ multiplex PCR, while the TCRdb copy is restricted to in-frame clones and leaves out a portion. Of under 80,000 clones detected, approximately 94% appear once; the ten largest clones hold 0.58%. The source was peripheral blood, collected in the third trimester of pregnancy. The receptor source for this set is a female donor with multiple sclerosis, enrolled in a pregnancy study.

The chain couples TRBV2 to TRBJ1-5; no definite D call. CDR1 is SNHLY, CDR2 FYNNEI, per germline. V lost 7 bases and J lost 2, with 12 bases in between. The CDR3 runs 14 residues. The CDR3 DNA follows: TGTGCCAGCATGGTGGGGAGGGGCAATCAGCCCCAGCATTTT. Residues: CASMVGRGNQPQHF.

The J gene is TRBJ1-2, the V gene TRBV11-2; D gene ambiguous. The V and J ends lost 2 bases and 3 bases respectively, with 22 bases between them. The CDR3 extends over 18 amino acids. Germline CDR1 and CDR2: SGHAT and FQNNGV. DNA of the CDR3: TGTGCCAGCAGCTTAATGGGAGGACCGGCGCGCGCTGACTATGGCTACACCTTC. As protein: CASSLMGGPARADYGYTF.

The rearrangement links TRBV4-3 to TRBJ2-7; the match to TRBD1 covers 9 bases. Germline V gene data show CDR1 as LGHNA and CDR2 as YSLEER. The CDR3 spans 15 residues. The junction had 6 bases not matched to a gene; V was cut back by 3 bases and J by 3 bases. CDR3 sequence reads: CASSQAGTGIYEQYF. Here the CDR3 DNA reads TGCGCCAGCAGCCAGGCCGGGACAGGGATCTACGAGCAGTACTTC.

The J gene is TRBJ2-5, the V gene TRBV29-1; TRBD2 aligns across 7 bases. Germline loops: CDR1 SQVTM, CDR2 ANQGSEA. The CDR3 is 13 amino acids. Trimming took 3 bases from V and 7 from J; bases not matched to a gene: 8. This CDR3 is CSVDERGPGTQYF. The CDR3 DNA reads TGCAGCGTTGACGAGCGGGGCCCAGGGACCCAGTACTTC.

The rearrangement joins TRBV6-9 to TRBJ1-3; 9 bases are shared with TRBD1. Looked up from germline, CDR1 is MNHGY and CDR2 is SVAAGI. The CDR3 has 16 residues. V shed 8 bases and J 4 bases; nucleotides not matched to a gene: 12. The CDR3 is CASSLPGQGLGNTIYF. Here the CDR3 DNA reads TGTGCCAGCTCACTACCCGGACAGGGGCTCGGAAACACCATATATTTT.

The rearrangement links TRBV19 to TRBJ1-2; D gene unclear. CDR1 and CDR2 from the germline V gene are LNHDA and SQIVND (reference sequence). Trimming cost V 3 bases and J 4 bases, with 12 bases left between them. This CDR3 region has 14 residues. The CDR3 loop reads CASSILAEAYGYTF. CDR3 sequence (DNA): TGTGCCAGTAGTATTTTAGCGGAAGCCTATGGCTACACCTTC.

This clone was observed once. The chain combines TRBV6-4 with TRBJ2-3; D may be TRBD1 (6 bases). Germline V gene sequence: CDR1 MRHNA, CDR2 SNTAGT. Trimming left V 3 bases short and J 5 bases short, with 24 bases between. The CDR3 loop spans 18 amino acids. CDR3 in amino acids: CASSEGAGVAGLRDTQYF. CDR3 in DNA: TGTGCCAGCAGTGAGGGGGCCGGGGTGGCAGGGCTACGAGATACGCAGTATTTT.

The chain recombines TRBV12-2 with TRBJ2-3; no DNA check was done on the table's D call, TRBD1. TRBV12-2 is annotated as a pseudogene. The CDR3 is 15 residues long. CDR3 sequence reads: CASLLRDRETGTQYF. As DNA, the CDR3 is TGTGCAAGTCTCCTCCGGGACAGGGAAACGGGTACGCAGTATTTT.

The CDR3 DNA is TGTGCCAGCAGCTTAGAACAGGGGTTGTCTGGGGCCAACGTCCTGACTTTC. This encodes CASSLEQGLSGANVLTF. The chain recombines TRBV11-2 with TRBJ2-6, with 7 positions matching TRBD1. Germline CDR1 reads SGHAT; CDR2 reads FQNNGV. V gave up 0 bases and J gave up 1 base; unmatched junction bases: 3. The CDR3 covers 17 residues.

In DNA, the CDR3 is TGTGCCAGCAGCTTGTTTGGGCAGAATAGCAATCAGCCCCAGCATTTT. Its protein product is CASSLFGQNSNQPQHF. This chain links TRBV5-8 with TRBJ1-5, with unresolved D. The germline CDR1 and CDR2 sequences are SGHTS and YDEGEE. V was pared by 1 base and J by 0 bases, with 11 bases between. The length of the CDR3 is 16 residues.

This chain's CDR3 is CASSFGGGTEAFF. The CDR3 DNA sequence: TGTGCCAGCAGCTTTGGGGGCGGCACTGAAGCTTTCTTT. J is TRBJ1-1 and V is TRBV7-2, with D maybe TRBD1 (6 bases). Trimming pared 3 bases from V and 4 bases from J, leaving 9 bases between. The germline gives CDR1 SGHTA, CDR2 FQGNSA. The CDR3 totals 13 residues. The complete variable domain, with remaining parts taken from reference TRBV7-2 and TRBJ1-1, reads GAGVSQSPSNKVTEKGKDVELRCDPISGHTALYWYRQSLGQGLEFLIYFQGNSAPDKSGLPSDRFSAERTGGSVSTLTIQRTQQEDSAVYLCASSFGGGTEAFFGQGTRLTVV.

The rearrangement joins TRBV7-9 to TRBJ1-1, with a weak D call TRBD1 (5 bases). V was cut by 5 bases and J by 0 bases, with 10 bases left in between. CDR1 is SEHNR and CDR2 is FQNEAQ in the germline V gene (reference sequence). The CDR3 contains 14 residues. This CDR3 is CASSPGLLNTEAFF. The CDR3 nucleotides read TGTGCCAGCAGCCCGGGACTGCTGAACACTGAAGCTTTCTTT.

This clone was counted once. The V and J genes are TRBV6-5 and TRBJ2-2, with TRBD1 matching over 7 bases. The V segment lost 2 bases and the J segment 5 bases; nucleotides outside the gene matches: 5. The CDR3 spans 15 residues. Germline V gene sequence: CDR1 MNHEY, CDR2 SVGAGI. CDR3 sequence (DNA): TGTGCCAGCAGTTACGCCAGGGGGATAACCGGGGAGCTGTTTTTT. Translated: CASSYARGITGELFF.

This clone is a singleton in its sample. V and J are TRBV10-3 and TRBJ1-1; D is possibly TRBD1 (5 bases). The germline CDR1 and CDR2 sequences are ENHRY and SYGVKD. V was pared by 7 bases and J by 9 bases, with 12 bases between. This CDR3 spans 11 amino acids. The CDR3 here is CAITNGGQAFF. The CDR3 DNA reads TGTGCCATCACCAACGGGGGTCAAGCTTTCTTT.

The chain employs TRBV7-8 and TRBJ1-2; D not resolved. V was trimmed by 5 bases and J by 4 bases, leaving 20 bases between them. Germline V CDR1 and CDR2: SGHVS, FQNEAQ. There are 16 residues in the CDR3. The CDR3 region is CASSPQRIRLLYGYTF. In nucleotides, the CDR3 is TGTGCCAGCAGCCCGCAGAGGATTCGGCTCCTCTATGGCTACACCTTC.

The genes are TRBV19 and TRBJ2-1; 8 positions match TRBD1. Per the germline V gene, CDR1 is LNHDA and CDR2 is SQIVND (reference sequence). V lost 9 bases, J lost 7 bases, and 11 bases stayed unmatched. This CDR3 is 14 amino acids long. The CDR3 reads CASRDRGLGNEQFF. In DNA, the CDR3 is TGTGCCAGCCGCGACAGGGGCTTGGGGAATGAGCAGTTCTTC.

This chain uses TRBV30 with TRBJ2-1; 8 bases are shared with TRBD2. This CDR3 region has 14 residues. Germline CDR1 reads GTSNPN; CDR2 reads SVGIG (reference sequence). With V trimmed by 7 bases and J by 0 bases, 5 bases remained unmatched. CDR3 coding DNA: TGTGCCTCCCGGGGGGGCAGCTCCTACAATGAGCAGTTCTTC. Translation: CASRGGSSYNEQFF.

The chain is built from TRBV6-1 and TRBJ1-3, with D unclear. V was pared by 4 bases and J by 0 bases, with 10 bases between. The germline CDR1 and CDR2 sequences are MNHNS and SASEGT. The CDR3 extends over 15 amino acids. This CDR3 is CASSVAGNSGNTIYF. The CDR3 coding sequence is TGTGCCAGCAGTGTTGCGGGGAACTCTGGAAACACCATATATTTT.

J is TRBJ2-7 and V is TRBV21-1; the table's D call, TRBD1, has no DNA check behind it. TRBV21-1 is termed a pseudogene. This CDR3 region has 18 residues. CDR3 protein: CASSKELQIRTGDYEQYF. As DNA, the CDR3 is TGTGCCAGCAGCAAAGAACTCCAAATTCGGACAGGGGACTACGAGCAGTACTTC.

The J gene is TRBJ2-3, the V gene TRBV2, with D tentatively TRBD2 (5 bases). The CDR3 loop spans 16 amino acids. The ends were cut back, 7 bases at V and 0 bases at J, with 17 bases in the middle. Per germline, CDR1 SNHLY and CDR2 FYNNEI. The CDR3 loop reads CASNYPPLDSTDTQYF. CDR3 DNA: TGTGCCAGCAACTACCCCCCACTAGATAGCACAGATACGCAGTATTTT.

This clone was detected once. The chain uses TRBV18 and TRBJ1-4; D is unclear. Germline CDR1 is KGHSH and CDR2 is LQKENI. Trimming took 3 bases from V and 0 from J, leaving 17 bases between them. The CDR3 totals 18 residues. The CDR3 is CASSPKTPAEATNEKLFF. As DNA, the CDR3 is TGTGCCAGCTCACCTAAGACCCCGGCGGAGGCAACTAATGAAAAACTGTTTTTT.